These 22 T cell receptor beta chains came from one sample sequenced in a study of shared clonotypes between healthy human individuals (TCRdb year 2020). Library generation was performed with the immunoSEQ multiplex PCR assay. TCRdb limited this immuneACCESS table to in-frame rearrangements with V and J called. A share of clones is missing; checked studies link under half to unresolved V genes, and the rest is unexplained. This sample holds around 2.3 million clones; more than 90% were observed only once. The top ten constitute 0.1% to 0.15% of the sample. The sample comprised naive CD4+ T cells sorted from blood. Taken with the paper, the label for cell subset or site translates to: CD45RA+ positively selected. The source is a man aged 18 to 30 in good health.

The CDR3 sequence is CASSLAFRDNGYTF. The CDR3 bases are TGTGCCAGCAGCTTAGCGTTCAGGGATAATGGCTACACCTTC. The chain carries TRBV7-8 and TRBJ1-2; D may be TRBD1 (5 bases). Germline CDR1 SGHVS, CDR2 FQNEAQ. CDR3 size: 14 residues. Trimming took off 0 bases at V and 6 bases at J, with 11 bases between the two ends.

This chain links TRBV6-6 with TRBJ2-3; 7 bases fit TRBD2. Germline V gives CDR1 MNHNY, CDR2 SVGAGI (reference sequence). There are 12 residues in the CDR3. The V gene end was trimmed by 6 bases and the J gene end by 5 bases; junction bases not matched to a gene: 2. CDR3 DNA sequence: TGTGCCAGCAGGTGGGGGGGAGATACGCAGTATTTT. Translated: CASRWGGDTQYF.

As regards this clone: The sample contains more than one DNA sequence encoding this CDR3. The rearrangement links TRBV5-4 to TRBJ2-1; 9 bases are a match to TRBD1. Germline V lookup: CDR1 SGHNT, CDR2 YYREEE (reference sequence). V gave up 5 bases and J gave up 1 base; unmatched junction bases: 4. The CDR3 has 15 residues. CDR3 DNA: TGTGCCAGCAGTTTCGACAGGGGGTCCTACAATGAGCAGTTCTTC. This encodes CASSFDRGSYNEQFF. Full variable domain (outside the CDR3, taken from reference TRBV5-4 and TRBJ2-1): ETGVTQSPTHLIKTRGQQVTLRCSSQSGHNTVSWYQQALGQGPQFIFQYYREEENGRGNFPPRFSGLQFPNYSSELNVNALELDDSALYLCASSFDRGSYNEQFFGPGTRLTVL.

The chain combines TRBV28 with TRBJ1-3; 10 bases agree with TRBD1. This CDR3 comprises 18 residues. The germline V gene has CDR1 MDHEN and CDR2 SYDVKM. The trim removed 5 bases at V and 3 bases at J, leaving 13 bases unmatched. DNA of the CDR3: TGTGCCAGCAGTCGCCCGGGACAGGGGATCTCTAGTGGAAACACCATATATTTT. It specifies CASSRPGQGISSGNTIYF.

V and J are TRBV27 and TRBJ2-1, with 7 bases matching TRBD2. J lost 6 bases, V lost 4 bases, and 9 bases had no gene match. This CDR3 contains 15 residues. Per germline, CDR1 MNHEY and CDR2 SMNVEV (reference sequence). The CDR3 protein is CASSSPSGNINEQFF. The CDR3 bases are TGTGCCAGCAGTTCTCCTAGCGGTAATATCAATGAGCAGTTCTTC.

V is TRBV28 and J is TRBJ2-1; D assignment may be TRBD1 or TRBD2 (5 bases each). The V and J ends lost 2 bases and 6 bases respectively, with 17 bases between them. Germline CDR1 is MDHEN and CDR2 is SYDVKM. The CDR3 spans 16 residues. CDR3 bases: TGTGCCAGCAGTTTACAACTCCCTGGGGGTGGCAATGAGCAGTTCTTC. The encoded protein is CASSLQLPGGGNEQFF.

This rearrangement joins TRBV27 to TRBJ2-2; weak D call: TRBD2 (6 bases). V was clipped by 2 bases and J by 0 bases, with 7 bases between them. CDR3 length equals 15 residues. Germline V gene sequence: CDR1 MNHEY, CDR2 SMNVEV (reference sequence). CDR3 residues: CASSLRLANTGELFF. In nucleotides, the CDR3 is TGTGCCAGCAGTTTACGACTAGCGAACACCGGGGAGCTGTTTTTT.

The chain recombines TRBV5-8 with TRBJ2-3, with D maybe TRBD2 (6 bases). Germline V gene sequence: CDR1 SGHTS, CDR2 YDEGEE. CDR3 size: 15 residues. V was clipped by 3 bases and J by 4 bases, with 15 bases between them. CDR3 sequence (DNA): TGTGCCAGCAGCTCCAATCGGGGGTGGGCAGATACGCAGTATTTT. Translating gives CASSSNRGWADTQYF.

The CDR3 DNA reads TGTGCCAGCAGCTTAGATTTACGCCAGCCCCAGCATTTT. The encoded protein is CASSLDLRQPQHF. The V gene is TRBV7-9, the J gene TRBJ1-5; D is uncertain. This CDR3 is 13 amino acids long. The V gene's germline CDR1 is SEHNR and CDR2 FQNEAQ (reference sequence). V lost 1 base, J lost 7 bases, and 8 bases lay in between.

The chain's CDR3 is CASTKDLTRNTGELFF. The CDR3 DNA reads as TGTGCCAGCACCAAAGACCTGACACGGAACACCGGGGAGCTGTTTTTT. This chain uses TRBV27 with TRBJ2-2, with D unclear. Germline CDR1 and CDR2: MNHEY and SMNVEV (reference sequence). V dropped 7 bases and J dropped 1 base, with 16 bases sitting between them. This CDR3 has 16 residues.

J is TRBJ1-5 and V is TRBV6-6, with 10 nucleotides matching TRBD1. The germline gives CDR1 MNHNY, CDR2 SVGAGI (reference sequence). This CDR3 comprises 16 residues. V lost 8 bases to trimming and J lost 4 bases; unmatched junction nucleotides: 11. CDR3 loop: CASDRGPPYINQPQHF. Here the CDR3 DNA reads TGTGCCAGCGACAGGGGGCCCCCTTACATTAATCAGCCCCAGCATTTT.

CDR3 in amino acids: CARSLPPGLAGGENVYEQYF. The CDR3 region has the DNA TGTGCCAGAAGCCTACCTCCGGGACTAGCGGGGGGCGAGAATGTCTACGAGCAGTACTTC. The chain uses TRBV5-3 and TRBJ2-7, with 15 nucleotides matching TRBD2. TRBV5-3 is an ORF for which the function is uncertain. This CDR3 comprises 20 residues. The ends lost 4 bases at V and 3 bases at J; junction bases unmatched: 17.

This clone was counted a single time. This chain uses TRBV21-1 with TRBJ1-6; TRBD1, the table's D call, lacks a check against the DNA. TRBV21-1 is a known pseudogene. The CDR3 consists of 19 residues. The CDR3 protein is CASRPGTGAGWSYNSPLHF. As DNA, the CDR3 is TGTGCCAGCAGGCCCGGGACAGGGGCTGGTTGGTCCTATAATTCACCCCTCCACTTT.

The count of this clone is one. The chain is built from TRBV10-3 and TRBJ2-5; 9 bases agree with TRBD2. The germline gives CDR1 ENHRY, CDR2 SYGVKD. The V and J ends lost 0 bases and 1 base, in that order; junction bases with no gene match: 3. The CDR3 is 16 residues long. CDR3 sequence reads: CAISESEAGGQETQYF. CDR3 bases: TGTGCCATCAGTGAGTCAGAAGCGGGGGGCCAAGAGACCCAGTACTTC.

J is TRBJ1-2 and V is TRBV28; D is possibly TRBD1 (5 bases). This CDR3 has 12 residues. Germline CDR1 and CDR2: MDHEN and SYDVKM. V shed 6 bases and J shed 7 bases, with 12 bases lying between them. The CDR3 loop reads CASSLQDPGYTF. The DNA for the CDR3 is TGTGCCAGCAGCCTACAGGATCCTGGCTACACCTTC.

This clone was detected only once. The chain is built from TRBV19 and TRBJ1-1; no clear D. The CDR3 sequence is 13 residues long. The germline V gene encodes CDR1 LNHDA and CDR2 SQIVND (reference sequence). V lost 6 bases and J 5 bases, leaving 13 bases between the germline ends. The CDR3 DNA is TGTGCCAGTAGCCCCAATCTGGTAACTGAAGCTTTCTTT. Translation: CASSPNLVTEAFF.

This clone was recorded only once. This rearrangement joins TRBV4-3 to TRBJ2-7, with TRBD2 identical over 8 bases. This CDR3 is built from 17 residues. The germline V gene encodes CDR1 LGHNA and CDR2 YSLEER. Germline trimming cut 0 bases from V and 7 bases from J; bases unmatched to any gene: 14. In DNA, the CDR3 is TGCGCCAGCAGCCAAGATAAGGCGGGAGGCTTTCCACGAGAGCAGTACTTC. It specifies CASSQDKAGGFPREQYF.

Concerning this clone itself: Additional DNA sequences in this sample encode the identical CDR3. V usage is TRBV5-6 and J usage is TRBJ2-7; TRBD1 might be the D (5 bases). This CDR3 comprises 15 residues. Between the trimmed V and J ends, which lost 4 bases and 1 base, there was a span of 15 bases. Germline loops: CDR1 SGHDT, CDR2 YYEEEE. The CDR3 DNA follows: TGTGCCAGCAGCAAGGGGCCAGGCTCATCCTACGAGCAGTACTTC. This codes for CASSKGPGSSYEQYF.

The rearrangement joins TRBV6-1 to TRBJ2-2; D gene uncertain. The CDR3 spans 14 residues. Per germline, CDR1 MNHNS and CDR2 SASEGT. The V end was cut by 5 bases, the J end by 0 bases, with 7 bases between. In DNA form, the CDR3 reads TGTGCCAGCAGTTTGGAACCGAACACCGGGGAGCTGTTTTTT. This sequence encodes CASSLEPNTGELFF.

The chain carries TRBV5-4 and TRBJ2-3; maybe TRBD2 (6 bases). CDR3 length: 14 residues. CDR1 is SGHNT and CDR2 is YYREEE in the germline V gene (reference sequence). Trimming shortened V by 3 bases and J by 2 bases, and 10 bases separated the two germline ends. DNA for the CDR3: TGTGCCAGCAGCTGGGGGGACTTCACAGATACGCAGTATTTT. It translates to CASSWGDFTDTQYF. Together with reference TRBV5-4 and TRBJ2-3, the CDR3 gives the full variable domain: ETGVTQSPTHLIKTRGQQVTLRCSSQSGHNTVSWYQQALGQGPQFIFQYYREEENGRGNFPPRFSGLQFPNYSSELNVNALELDDSALYLCASSWGDFTDTQYFGPGTRLTVL.

This rearrangement joins TRBV30 to TRBJ1-5, with D tentatively TRBD1 (5 bases). The V end lost 2 bases, the J end lost 4 bases, and 12 bases lay between the germline ends. This CDR3 comprises 14 residues. Germline CDR1 and CDR2: GTSNPN and SVGIG (reference sequence). The CDR3 nucleotides read TGTGCCTGGAGTTCGGTGGGGGTTAATCAGCCCCAGCATTTT. Translating gives CAWSSVGVNQPQHF.

The genes are TRBV6-5 and TRBJ1-2; 7 nucleotides align to TRBD1. The J segment lost 9 bases and the V segment lost 9 bases, leaving 7 bases of the junction unmatched. This CDR3 contains 11 residues. Per the germline V gene, CDR1 is MNHEY and CDR2 is SVGAGI. As DNA, the CDR3 is TGTGCCAGTAGGACAGGCGGAAGCTACACCTTC. It codes for CASRTGGSYTF.